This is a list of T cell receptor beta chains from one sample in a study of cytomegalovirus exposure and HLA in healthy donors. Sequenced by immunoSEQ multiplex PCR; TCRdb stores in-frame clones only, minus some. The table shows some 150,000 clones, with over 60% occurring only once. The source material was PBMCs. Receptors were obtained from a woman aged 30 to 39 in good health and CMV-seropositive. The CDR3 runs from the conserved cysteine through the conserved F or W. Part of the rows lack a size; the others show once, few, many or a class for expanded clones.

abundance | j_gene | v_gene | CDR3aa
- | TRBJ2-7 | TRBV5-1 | CASSDTYEQYF
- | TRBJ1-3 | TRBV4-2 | CASSPTTGSSGNTIYF
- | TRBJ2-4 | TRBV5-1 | CASSLPGEDIQYF
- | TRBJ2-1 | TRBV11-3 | CASSLIFGSHNEQFF
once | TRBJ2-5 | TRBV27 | CASSFLQEETQYF
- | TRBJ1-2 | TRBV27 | CASSFAGPRAWSGYTF
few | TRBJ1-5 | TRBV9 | CASSVGSGGKYSNQPQHF
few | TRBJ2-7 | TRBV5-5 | CASSLVTARSSYEQYF
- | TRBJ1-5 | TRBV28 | CASSGGGEPQHF
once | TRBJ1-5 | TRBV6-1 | CASSEAQRGNQPQHF
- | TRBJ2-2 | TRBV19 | CASSIAVAGVSGELFF
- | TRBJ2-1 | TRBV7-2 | CASSASRPYNEQFF
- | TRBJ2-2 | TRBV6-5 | CASRLDFTGELFF
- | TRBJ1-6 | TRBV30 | CAWSVNTNSPLHF
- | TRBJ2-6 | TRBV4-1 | CASSPIAGTGANVLTF
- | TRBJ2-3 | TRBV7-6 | CASSRSPPDSGTNTDTQYF
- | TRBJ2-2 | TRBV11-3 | CASSSRQSNTGELFF